Listed below are T cell receptor beta chains from one sample, sequenced in a study of immune cell composition in non-small cell lung cancer. Data came from immunoSEQ multiplex PCR; TCRdb stores just in-frame clones and leaves some out. The table records 2,000 or so clones, about three quarters of them present only once. Specimen: non-adjacent lung tissue. The receptors here all came from a human donor with non-small cell lung cancer. The CDR3 runs from the conserved cysteine through the conserved F or W. A D gene is named only where the DNA matches it firmly. Only part of the rows carry a size: once, few, many, or a class if the clone is expanded.

V gene	D gene	J gene	clone size	CDR3 protein	CDR3 DNA
TRBV27	.	TRBJ1-2	.	CASSMRVPLNYGYTF	TGTGCCAGCAGTATGCGGGTTCCCCTAAACTATGGCTACACCTTC
TRBV19	.	TRBJ2-2	.	CASSSRNRWELFF	TGTGCCAGTAGTAGCAGGAATCGATGGGAGCTGTTTTTT
TRBV19	.	TRBJ2-1	.	CASSIIRYNEQFF	TGTGCCAGTAGTATAATCAGGTACAATGAGCAGTTCTTC
TRBV6-4	TRBD1	TRBJ2-1	.	CASSLGQPNNEQFF	TGTGCCAGCAGTCTGGGACAGCCAAACAATGAGCAGTTCTTC
TRBV27	TRBD1	TRBJ2-5	.	CASSLFSTTGETQYF	TGTGCCAGCAGTTTATTTTCTACGACAGGGGAGACCCAGTACTTC
TRBV11-2	.	TRBJ2-1	.	CASSLLGVSYNEQFF	TGTGCCAGCAGCTTACTCGGGGTCTCCTACAATGAGCAGTTCTTC
TRBV27	.	TRBJ2-7	few	CASSWGSGSYEQYF	TGTGCCAGCAGTTGGGGTAGCGGTTCCTACGAGCAGTACTTC
TRBV29-1	TRBD1	TRBJ1-2	.	CSGRTGTEGYTF	TGCAGCGGAAGGACCGGGACAGAAGGCTACACCTTC
TRBV7-2	.	TRBJ2-3	.	CASSPFSGTDTQYF	TGTGCCAGCAGCCCGTTCTCGGGCACAGATACGCAGTATTTT
TRBV18	TRBD1	TRBJ1-1	.	CASSATGGTTEAFF	TGTGCCAGCTCAGCGACAGGGGGCACCACTGAAGCTTTCTTT
TRBV27	.	TRBJ2-7	.	CASSRAGVGEQYF	TGTGCCAGCAGTAGGGCAGGGGTGGGTGAGCAGTACTTC
TRBV30	TRBD1	TRBJ2-7	.	CAWSRDSSYEQYF	TGTGCCTGGAGTAGGGACAGCTCCTACGAGCAGTACTTC
TRBV7-2	.	TRBJ2-5	few	CASSPERGGDRETQYF	TGTGCCAGCAGCCCCGAACGCGGGGGGGACAGGGAGACCCAGTACTTC
TRBV11-2	.	TRBJ2-7	.	CASSRGLFYEQYF	TGTGCCAGCAGCCGGGGACTCTTCTACGAGCAGTACTTC
TRBV5-4	.	TRBJ2-7	.	CASSKELVNYEQYF	TGTGCCAGCAGCAAGGAGTTGGTTAACTACGAGCAGTACTTC
TRBV7-2	.	TRBJ2-7	few	CASSLDAGSSYEQYF	TGTGCCAGCAGCTTAGATGCAGGCAGCTCCTACGAGCAGTACTTC
TRBV27	TRBD2	TRBJ2-7	.	CASSSLAGVGGYEQYF	TGTGCCAGCAGTTCGCTAGCGGGAGTAGGGGGCTACGAGCAGTACTTC
TRBV29-1	TRBD1	TRBJ2-2	large	CSVRTGETGELFF	TGCAGCGTTAGGACAGGGGAAACCGGGGAGCTGTTTTTT
TRBV11-1	TRBD1	TRBJ2-3	.	CASSFQDRAQGTQYF	TGTGCCAGCAGCTTCCAGGACAGGGCCCAGGGTACGCAGTATTTT